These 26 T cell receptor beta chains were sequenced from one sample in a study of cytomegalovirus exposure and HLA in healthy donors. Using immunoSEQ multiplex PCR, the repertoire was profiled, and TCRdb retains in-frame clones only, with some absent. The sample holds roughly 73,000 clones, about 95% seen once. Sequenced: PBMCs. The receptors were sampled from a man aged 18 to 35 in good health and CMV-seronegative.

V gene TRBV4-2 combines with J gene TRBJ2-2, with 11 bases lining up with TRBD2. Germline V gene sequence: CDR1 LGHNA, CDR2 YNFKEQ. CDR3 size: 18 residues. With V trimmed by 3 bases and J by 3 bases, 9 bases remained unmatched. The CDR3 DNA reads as TGTGCCAGCAGCCAGGAGGGACTAGCGGAGACATACACCGGGGAGCTGTTTTTT. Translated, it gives CASSQEGLAETYTGELFF.

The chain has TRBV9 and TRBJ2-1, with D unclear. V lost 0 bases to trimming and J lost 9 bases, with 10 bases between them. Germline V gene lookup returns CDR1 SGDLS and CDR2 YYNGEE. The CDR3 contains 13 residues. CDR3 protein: CASSVELLPEQFF. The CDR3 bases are TGTGCCAGCAGCGTAGAACTCTTGCCTGAGCAGTTCTTC.

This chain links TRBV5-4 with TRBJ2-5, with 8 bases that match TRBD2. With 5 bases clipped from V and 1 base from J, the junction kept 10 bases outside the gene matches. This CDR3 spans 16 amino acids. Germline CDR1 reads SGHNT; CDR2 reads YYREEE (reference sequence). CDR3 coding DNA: TGTGCCAGCAGTCCGGAGGCTAGCGGGTTCCAAGAGACCCAGTACTTC. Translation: CASSPEASGFQETQYF.

CDR3 amino acids: CASSLTGVTYEQYF. The CDR3 bases are TGTGCCAGCAGCCTCACAGGGGTGACCTACGAGCAGTACTTC. The chain couples TRBV9 to TRBJ2-7; TRBD1 agrees at 7 bases. The V and J ends lost 4 bases and 2 bases, in that order; junction bases with no gene match: 6. This CDR3 has 14 residues. Germline assignment: CDR1 SGDLS and CDR2 YYNGEE.

The CDR3 is CASSRSDTQYF. CDR3 bases: TGTGCCAGCAGCCGTTCAGATACGCAGTATTTT. The chain is built from TRBV11-2 and TRBJ2-3; no clear D. This CDR3 is 11 amino acids long. The V end lost 5 bases, the J end lost 4 bases, and 4 bases lay between the germline ends. CDR1 and CDR2 from the germline V gene are SGHAT and FQNNGV.

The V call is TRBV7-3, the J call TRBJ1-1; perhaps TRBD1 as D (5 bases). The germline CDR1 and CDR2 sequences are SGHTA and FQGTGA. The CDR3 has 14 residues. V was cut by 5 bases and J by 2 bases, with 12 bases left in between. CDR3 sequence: CASSPNDRNTEAFF. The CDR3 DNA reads TGTGCCAGCAGCCCGAACGACAGAAACACTGAAGCTTTCTTT.

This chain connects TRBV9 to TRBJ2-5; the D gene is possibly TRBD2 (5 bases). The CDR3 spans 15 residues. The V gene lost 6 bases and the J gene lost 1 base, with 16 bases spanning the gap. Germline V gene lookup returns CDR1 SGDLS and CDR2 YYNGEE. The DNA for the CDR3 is TGTGCCAGCACCATTAGGGAGTCTTTCCAAGAGACCCAGTACTTC. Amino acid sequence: CASTIRESFQETQYF.

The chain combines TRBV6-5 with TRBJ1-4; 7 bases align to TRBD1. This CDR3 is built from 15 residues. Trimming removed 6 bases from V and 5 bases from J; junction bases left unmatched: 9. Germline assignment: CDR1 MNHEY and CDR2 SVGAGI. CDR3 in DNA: TGTGCCAGCAGCCCTTTGACAGGGCGAAATGAAAAACTGTTTTTT. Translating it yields CASSPLTGRNEKLFF.

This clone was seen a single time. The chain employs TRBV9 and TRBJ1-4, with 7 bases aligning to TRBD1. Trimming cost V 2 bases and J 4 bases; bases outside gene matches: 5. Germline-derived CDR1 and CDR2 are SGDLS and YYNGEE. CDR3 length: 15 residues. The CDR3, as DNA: TGTGCCAGCAGCGTCGGACAGGCGAGTAATGAAAAACTGTTTTTT. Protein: CASSVGQASNEKLFF.

In DNA, the CDR3 is TGTGCCAGCAGCTCCCGGGGCCAAGAGACCCAGTACTTC. It specifies CASSSRGQETQYF. V is TRBV5-4 and J is TRBJ2-5; D is perhaps TRBD2 (5 bases). The V end was cut by 3 bases, the J end by 1 base, with 7 bases between. This CDR3 contains 13 residues. CDR1 is SGHNT and CDR2 is YYREEE in the germline V gene (reference sequence).

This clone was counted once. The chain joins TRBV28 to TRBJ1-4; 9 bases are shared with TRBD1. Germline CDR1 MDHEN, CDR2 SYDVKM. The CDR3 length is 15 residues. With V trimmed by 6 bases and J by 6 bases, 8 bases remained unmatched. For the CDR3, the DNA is TGTGCCAGCAGGGACGGACAGGGGACGTATGAAAAACTGTTTTTT. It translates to CASRDGQGTYEKLFF.

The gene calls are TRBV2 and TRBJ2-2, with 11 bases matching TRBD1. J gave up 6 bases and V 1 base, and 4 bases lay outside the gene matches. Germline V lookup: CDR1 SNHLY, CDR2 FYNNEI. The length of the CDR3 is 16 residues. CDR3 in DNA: TGTGCCAGCAGTGAAGTGGACAGGGGGCTAGCCGGGGAGCTGTTTTTT. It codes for CASSEVDRGLAGELFF.

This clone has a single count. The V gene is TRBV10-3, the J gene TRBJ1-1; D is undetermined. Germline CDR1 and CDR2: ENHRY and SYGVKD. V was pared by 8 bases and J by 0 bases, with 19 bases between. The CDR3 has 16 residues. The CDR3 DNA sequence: TGTGCCATCCTAAAAGCCGTCACAGCCATGAACACTGAAGCTTTCTTT. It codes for CAILKAVTAMNTEAFF.

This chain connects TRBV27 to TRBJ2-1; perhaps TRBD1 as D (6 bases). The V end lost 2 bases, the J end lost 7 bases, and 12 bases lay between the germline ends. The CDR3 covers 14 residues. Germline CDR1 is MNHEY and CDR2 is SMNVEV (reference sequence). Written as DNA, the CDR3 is TGTGCCAGCAGTTTAGGGACACCGAGGAATGAGCAGTTCTTC. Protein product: CASSLGTPRNEQFF.

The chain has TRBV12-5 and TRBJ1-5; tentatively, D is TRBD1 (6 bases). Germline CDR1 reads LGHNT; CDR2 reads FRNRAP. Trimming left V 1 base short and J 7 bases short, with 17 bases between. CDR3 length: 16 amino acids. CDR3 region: CASGLALGQGLQPQHF. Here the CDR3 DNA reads TGTGCTAGTGGTTTGGCCCTAGGGCAGGGGCTGCAGCCCCAGCATTTT.

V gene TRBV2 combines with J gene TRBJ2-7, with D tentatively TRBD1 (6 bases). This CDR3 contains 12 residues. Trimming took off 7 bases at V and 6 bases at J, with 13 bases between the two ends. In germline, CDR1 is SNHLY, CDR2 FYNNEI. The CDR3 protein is CASKGTGSEQYF. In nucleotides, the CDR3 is TGTGCCAGCAAGGGAACAGGGTCCGAGCAGTACTTC.

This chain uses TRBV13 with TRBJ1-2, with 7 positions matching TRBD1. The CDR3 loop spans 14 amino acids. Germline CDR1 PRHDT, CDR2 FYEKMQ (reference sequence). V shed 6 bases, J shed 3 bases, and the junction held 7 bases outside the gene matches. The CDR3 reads CASRYTGEDYGYTF. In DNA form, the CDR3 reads TGTGCCAGCAGGTACACAGGGGAGGACTATGGCTACACCTTC.

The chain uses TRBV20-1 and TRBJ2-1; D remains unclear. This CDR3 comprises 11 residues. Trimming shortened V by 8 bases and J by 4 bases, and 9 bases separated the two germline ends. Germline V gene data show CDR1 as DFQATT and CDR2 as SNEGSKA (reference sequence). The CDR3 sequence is CSTEQYNEQFF. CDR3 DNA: TGCAGTACGGAACAGTACAATGAGCAGTTCTTC.

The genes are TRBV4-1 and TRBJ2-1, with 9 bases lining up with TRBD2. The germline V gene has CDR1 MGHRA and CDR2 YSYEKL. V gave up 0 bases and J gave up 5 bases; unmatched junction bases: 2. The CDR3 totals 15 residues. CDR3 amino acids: CASSQEAGGHNEQFF. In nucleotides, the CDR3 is TGCGCCAGCAGCCAAGAAGCGGGGGGACACAATGAGCAGTTCTTC.

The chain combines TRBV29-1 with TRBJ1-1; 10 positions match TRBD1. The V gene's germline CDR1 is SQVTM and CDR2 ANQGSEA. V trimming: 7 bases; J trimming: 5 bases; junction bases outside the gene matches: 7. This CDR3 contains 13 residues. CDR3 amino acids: CSGRGQGMTEAFF. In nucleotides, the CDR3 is TGCAGCGGTAGGGGACAGGGGATGACTGAAGCTTTCTTT.

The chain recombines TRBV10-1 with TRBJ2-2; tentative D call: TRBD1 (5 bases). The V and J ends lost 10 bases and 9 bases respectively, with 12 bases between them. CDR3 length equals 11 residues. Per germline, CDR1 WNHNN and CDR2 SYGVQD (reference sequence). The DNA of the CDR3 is TGCGCCAACCCAGGGTCCCGGGAGCTGTTTTTT. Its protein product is CANPGSRELFF.

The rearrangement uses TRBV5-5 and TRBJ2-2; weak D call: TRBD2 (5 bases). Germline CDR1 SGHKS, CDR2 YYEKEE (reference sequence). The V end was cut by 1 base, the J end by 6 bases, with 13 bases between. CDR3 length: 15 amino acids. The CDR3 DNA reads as TGTGCCAGCAGCTTGAGAAGGACTTACGCCGGGGAGCTGTTTTTT. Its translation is CASSLRRTYAGELFF. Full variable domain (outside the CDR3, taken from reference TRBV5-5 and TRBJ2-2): DAGVTQSPTHLIKTRGQQVTLRCSPISGHKSVSWYQQVLGQGPQFIFQYYEKEERGRGNFPDRFSARQFPNYSSELNVNALLLGDSALYLCASSLRRTYAGELFFGEGSRLTVL.

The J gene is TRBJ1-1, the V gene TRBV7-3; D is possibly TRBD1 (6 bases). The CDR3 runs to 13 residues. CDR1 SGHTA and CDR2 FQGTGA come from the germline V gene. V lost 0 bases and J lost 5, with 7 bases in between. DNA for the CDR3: TGTGCCAGCAGCTTAACGACAGGAACTGAAGCTTTCTTT. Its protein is CASSLTTGTEAFF.

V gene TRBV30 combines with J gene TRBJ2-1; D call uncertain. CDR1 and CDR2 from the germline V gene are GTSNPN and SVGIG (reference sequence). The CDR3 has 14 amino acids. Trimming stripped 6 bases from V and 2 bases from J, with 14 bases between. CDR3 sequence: CACQLTGAYNEQFF. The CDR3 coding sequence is TGTGCCTGCCAGCTCACGGGTGCCTACAATGAGCAGTTCTTC.

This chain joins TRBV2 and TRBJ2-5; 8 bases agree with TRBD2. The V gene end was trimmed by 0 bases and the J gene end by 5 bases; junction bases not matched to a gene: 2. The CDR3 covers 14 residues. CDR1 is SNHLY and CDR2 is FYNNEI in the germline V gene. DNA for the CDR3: TGTGCCAGCAGTGAAGCGCGGGGGGCGGAGACCCAGTACTTC. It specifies CASSEARGAETQYF.

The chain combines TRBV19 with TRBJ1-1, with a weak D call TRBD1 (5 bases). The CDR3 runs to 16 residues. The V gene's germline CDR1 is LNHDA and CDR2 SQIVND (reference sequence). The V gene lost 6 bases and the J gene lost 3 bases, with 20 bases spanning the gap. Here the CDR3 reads CASSAGAGGVYTEAFF. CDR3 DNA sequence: TGTGCCAGTAGCGCGGGAGCCGGAGGGGTGTACACTGAAGCTTTCTTT.